A selection of T cell receptor beta chains follows, all from one sample in a study of blood T cell repertoires in COVID-19. The table came from immunoSEQ multiplex PCR; TCRdb's copy has only in-frame clones and leaves some out. The profile shows around 260,000 clones, 80% to 90% of them singletons. Sequencing was done on a sample of PBMCs or T cells enriched from blood (not recorded which). The source of these receptors is a woman aged 25 to 39 who had recovered from COVID-19. Each CDR3 is given with its conserved first and last residue. Each record gives: V gene, clone size, J gene, D gene, CDR3 DNA, CDR3 protein. D genes are given only for firm matches. The size of a clone is reported for some rows only, either as once, few or many, or as a class for expanded clones.

TRBV9	.	TRBJ2-1	TRBD2	TGTGCCAGCAGGCCGGGACTAGCCTCCTACAATGAGCAGTTCTTC	CASRPGLASYNEQFF
TRBV6-1	.	TRBJ1-2	.	TGTGCCAGCAGTGAGGAATTCAGGGGACGCGGCTACACCTTC	CASSEEFRGRGYTF
TRBV28	.	TRBJ2-6	.	TGTGCCAGCAGTGTCAGAGGGGGATCTGGGGCCAACGTCCTGACTTTC	CASSVRGGSGANVLTF
TRBV28	once	TRBJ1-2	.	TGTGCCACCGAGAGGGAAATCGGGGGCTACACCTTC	CATEREIGGYTF
TRBV25-1	.	TRBJ2-2	TRBD2	TGTGCCAGCAGTGAATTGGGACTAGCTTCCACCGGGGAGCTGTTTTTT	CASSELGLASTGELFF
TRBV28	.	TRBJ2-2	.	TGTGCCAGCAGTTACAGGGAGAACACCGGGGAGCTGTTTTTT	CASSYRENTGELFF
TRBV2	.	TRBJ1-6	TRBD1	TGTGCCAGCACCGAGACAGGGAATTCACCCCTCCACTTT	CASTETGNSPLHF
TRBV15	.	TRBJ1-5	.	TGTGCCACCAGTACTAACAGCAATCAGCCCCAGCATTTT	CATSTNSNQPQHF
TRBV7-9	.	TRBJ1-2	TRBD1	TGTGCCAGCAGCTCGAGACTACAGGGGTTGGGCTACACCTTC	CASSSRLQGLGYTF
TRBV7-9	.	TRBJ1-5	.	TGTGCCAGCAGCTTAGTAGAATGGCAGAAAAACTATAGCAATCAGCCCCAGCATTTT	CASSLVEWQKNYSNQPQHF
TRBV30	.	TRBJ1-3	.	TGTGCCTGGAGGGCCTGGGGGGGGAACAGGCAATCTGGGGACACCATATATTTT	CAWRAWGGNRQSGDTIYF
TRBV28	.	TRBJ1-2	.	TGTGCCAGCAGTTGGCAGGGTGACTATGGCTACACCTTC	CASSWQGDYGYTF
TRBV4-1	.	TRBJ2-7	TRBD2	TGCGCCAGCAGCCAAGTAGCGGGTAGCTCCTACGAGCAGTACTTC	CASSQVAGSSYEQYF
TRBV30	.	TRBJ2-2	TRBD1	TGTGCCTGGCTTACAGGGGCCGGGGAGCTGTTTTTT	CAWLTGAGELFF
TRBV10-1	.	TRBJ2-1	TRBD1	TGCGCCACCCGACAGGGGGCGGGAAATGAGCAGTTCTTC	CATRQGAGNEQFF
TRBV13	.	TRBJ2-2	.	TGTGCCAGCAGCCCGGACCGGGGGAGTACGAACACCGGGGAGCTGTTTTTT	CASSPDRGSTNTGELFF
TRBV10-2	.	TRBJ2-1	TRBD2	TGCGCCAGCAGAAATGCCGTAGGGGCTAACCTAGCGGGGGGGCATCTGGAGGAGCAGTTCTTC	CASRNAVGANLAGGHLEEQFF
TRBV9	.	TRBJ1-1	.	TGTGCCAGCAGCGTAGATGCAGGTAACACTGAAGCTTTCTTT	CASSVDAGNTEAFF
TRBV19	.	TRBJ1-3	.	TGTGCCAGTTCTTCCCGTTCTGGAAACACCATATATTTT	CASSSRSGNTIYF
TRBV4-1	.	TRBJ1-5	.	TGCGCCAGCAGCCAAGACCCTAACCTCAATCAGCCCCAGCATTTT	CASSQDPNLNQPQHF
TRBV15	.	TRBJ1-6	.	TGTGCCACCAGCAGAGATACAAATTCACCCCTCCACTTT	CATSRDTNSPLHF